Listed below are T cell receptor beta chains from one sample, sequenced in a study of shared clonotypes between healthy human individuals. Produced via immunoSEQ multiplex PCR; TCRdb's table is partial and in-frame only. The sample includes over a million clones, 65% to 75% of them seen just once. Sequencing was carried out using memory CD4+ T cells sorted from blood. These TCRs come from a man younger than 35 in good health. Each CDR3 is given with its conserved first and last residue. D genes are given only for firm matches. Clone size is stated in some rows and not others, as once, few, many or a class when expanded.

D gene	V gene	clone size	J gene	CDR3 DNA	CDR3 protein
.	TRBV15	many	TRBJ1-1	TGTGCCACCAGCAGAGTGGGGGACACTGAAGCTTTCTTT	CATSRVGDTEAFF
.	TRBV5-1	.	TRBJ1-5	TGCGCCAGCAGCGCCTCCGGGGGCGGGAATCAGCCCCAGCATTTT	CASSASGGGNQPQHF
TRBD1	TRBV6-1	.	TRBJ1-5	TGTGCCAGCAGTCCCCAGGGGGGGGGAGCCCAGCATTTT	CASSPQGGGAQHF
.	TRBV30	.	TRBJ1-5	TGTGCCTGGAGTGTCAGCCGAAATCAGCCCCAGCATTTT	CAWSVSRNQPQHF
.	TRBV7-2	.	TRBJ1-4	TGTGCCAGCAGCTTAGTAGGCCCCCCCGGAGAAAAACTGTTTTTT	CASSLVGPPGEKLFF
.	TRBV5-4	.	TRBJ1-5	TGTGCCAGCAGCCGGCGGGGCTATAGCAATCAGCCCCAGCATTTT	CASSRRGYSNQPQHF
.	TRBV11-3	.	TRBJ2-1	TGTGCCAGCAGCTCGTCCAGGGGTGATGAGCAGTTCTTC	CASSSSRGDEQFF
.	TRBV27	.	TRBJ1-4	TGTGCCAGCAGTTCACTCAGTCAATCTAATGAAAAACTGTTTTTT	CASSSLSQSNEKLFF
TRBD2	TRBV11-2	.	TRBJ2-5	TGTGCCAGCAGCTTTGGGCGGGAGGGCCAGCGAGAGACCCAGTACTTC	CASSFGREGQRETQYF
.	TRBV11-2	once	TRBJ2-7	TGTGCCAGCAGCTTAGATCGGCCGCGCTCCTACGAGCAGTACTTC	CASSLDRPRSYEQYF
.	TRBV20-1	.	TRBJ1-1	TGCAGTGCTTTTGCCGTCGCTGAAGCTTTCTTT	CSAFAVAEAFF
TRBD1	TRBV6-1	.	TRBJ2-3	TGTGCCAGCAGTGGACAGGGGGCGGGGACAGATACGCAGTATTTT	CASSGQGAGTDTQYF
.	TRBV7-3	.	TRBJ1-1	TGTGCCAGCAGCAACACGGGAGGGTTGAACACTGAAGCTTTCTTT	CASSNTGGLNTEAFF
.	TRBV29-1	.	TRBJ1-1	TGCAGCGGGCAACAGGGATTTGGAACTGAAGCTTTCTTT	CSGQQGFGTEAFF
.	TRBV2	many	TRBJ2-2	TGTGCCACCTTGAGGGAGGACACCGGGGAGCTGTTTTTT	CATLREDTGELFF
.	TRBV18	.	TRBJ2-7	TGTGCCAGCTCACCCTCGGGTACCGAGCAGTACTTC	CASSPSGTEQYF
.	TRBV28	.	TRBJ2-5	TGTGCCAGCAGGTCACAGGGGGGGTACCAAGAGACCCAGTACTTC	CASRSQGGYQETQYF
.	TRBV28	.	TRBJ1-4	TGTGCCAGCAGTCCGTCGGGACGACTTAATGAAAAACTGTTTTTT	CASSPSGRLNEKLFF
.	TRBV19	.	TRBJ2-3	TGTGCCAGTAGTTTTTCTAGCAGGGGCACAGATACGCAGTATTTT	CASSFSSRGTDTQYF
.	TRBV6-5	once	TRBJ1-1	TGTGCCAGCAGTGAGGCGGCAGATGAAGCTTTCTTT	CASSEAADEAFF
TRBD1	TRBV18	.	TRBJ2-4	TGTGCCAGCTCACCAAGACAGGGGGGCGGCAAAAACATTCAGTACTTC	CASSPRQGGGKNIQYF
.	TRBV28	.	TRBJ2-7	TGTGCCAGCAGTCCTTCACCAGGGTTGGGGGCTTTGACCTACGAGCAGTACTTC	CASSPSPGLGALTYEQYF
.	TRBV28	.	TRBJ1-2	TGTGCCAGCAGTTTACCTGGTATAGGCTACACCTTC	CASSLPGIGYTF
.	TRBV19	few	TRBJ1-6	TGTGCCAGTAGTATAGTGGGGACGAATTCACCCCTCCACTTT	CASSIVGTNSPLHF
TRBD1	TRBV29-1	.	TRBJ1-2	TGCAGCGGAAGGGGAAAGGACAGGGGAGGCTATGGCTACACCTTC	CSGRGKDRGGYGYTF
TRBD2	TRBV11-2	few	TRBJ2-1	TGTGCCAGCAGCTTAGTGGGACTAGCGGGGTCCTACAATGAGCAGTTCTTC	CASSLVGLAGSYNEQFF
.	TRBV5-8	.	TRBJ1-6	TGTGCCAGCAGCTCTCCTCGCCCGGGTGGGCGTTCACCCCTCCACTTT	CASSSPRPGGRSPLHF
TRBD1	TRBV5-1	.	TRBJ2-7	TGCGCCAGCAGTCAACCGACAGGGGGCGGGGAGCAGTACTTC	CASSQPTGGGEQYF
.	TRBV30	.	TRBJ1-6	TGTGCCTGTCAACCTCAGGGAAATTCACCCCTCCACTTT	CACQPQGNSPLHF
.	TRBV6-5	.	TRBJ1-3	TGTGCCAGCAGTTACTCTCCGGGAAGCTCTGGAAACACCATATATTTT	CASSYSPGSSGNTIYF
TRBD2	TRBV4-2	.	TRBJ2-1	TGTGCCACCAGCGGGGGGAGCTCCTACAATGAGCAGTTCTTC	CATSGGSSYNEQFF
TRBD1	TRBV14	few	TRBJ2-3	TGTGCCAGCAGCCAAGATATCAGGGGGAGCACAGATACGCAGTATTTT	CASSQDIRGSTDTQYF
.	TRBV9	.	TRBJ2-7	TGTGCCAGCAGCGTAGGAACGGGAGTGGACGAGCAGTACTTC	CASSVGTGVDEQYF
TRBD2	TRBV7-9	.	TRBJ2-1	TGTGCCAGCGGCGGCCTAGCGGGAGATGGTGAGCAGTTCTTC	CASGGLAGDGEQFF
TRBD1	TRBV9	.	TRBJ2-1	TGTGCCAGCAGCGTTGGGACAGGGTACCCCGTGCAGTTCTTC	CASSVGTGYPVQFF
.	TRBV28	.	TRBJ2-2	TGTGCCAGCAGTTTAGTAGCACCCGGGGAGCTGTTTTTT	CASSLVAPGELFF
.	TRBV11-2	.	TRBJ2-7	TGTGCCAGCAGCACCAACGGCAGGGGCAGGGCCTACGAGCAGTACTTC	CASSTNGRGRAYEQYF
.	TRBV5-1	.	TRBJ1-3	TGCGCCAGCAGCTTGGCTGGAGGAAACACCATATATTTT	CASSLAGGNTIYF
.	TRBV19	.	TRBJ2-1	TGTGCCAGTAGTACCCCCCGGGAGTGGGTGGAGCAGTTCTTC	CASSTPREWVEQFF
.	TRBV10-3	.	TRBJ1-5	TGTGCCATCAGCGCAGCTACCAGTACTCCCAATCAGCCCCAGCATTTT	CAISAATSTPNQPQHF
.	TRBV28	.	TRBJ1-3	TGTGCCAGCAGCCGAGGTGGGTCGGGAAACACCATATATTTT	CASSRGGSGNTIYF
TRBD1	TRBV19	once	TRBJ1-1	TGTGCCAGTAACCCTACAGGGGGGAGGACTGAAGCTTTCTTT	CASNPTGGRTEAFF
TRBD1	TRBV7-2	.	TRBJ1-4	TGTGCCAGCAGCCCGCAGGGGGGGGGTGAAAAACTGTTTTTT	CASSPQGGGEKLFF
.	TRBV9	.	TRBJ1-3	TGTGCCAGCAGCGTAGCGCCTAGTCCGGGGGCGGGTGGAAACACCATATATTTT	CASSVAPSPGAGGNTIYF
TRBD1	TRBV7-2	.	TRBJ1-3	TGTGCCAGCAGTCGGGACAGGGTAGATTTCTCTGGAAACACCATATATTTT	CASSRDRVDFSGNTIYF
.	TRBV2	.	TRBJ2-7	TGTGCCAGCAGTTCGACCGATTCCGAGACCTACGAGCAGTACTTC	CASSSTDSETYEQYF
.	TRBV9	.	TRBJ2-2	TGTGCCAGCAGCGTAGGGCGGGAAAACACCGGGGAGCTGTTTTTT	CASSVGRENTGELFF
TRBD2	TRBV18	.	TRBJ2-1	TGTGCCAGCTCACCACCGGGACTAGATAATGAGCAGTTCTTC	CASSPPGLDNEQFF